This TCR beta chain was identified during a study of blood T cell repertoires in COVID-19. Study information: The study drew acute and convalescent COVID-19 samples from the United States, Italy and Spain. T cells, B-cell-depleted T cells, or PBMCs provided the cDNA or gDNA that served as material.

The Seattle patients joined while their infection was active and were tracked longitudinally afterward. As handled by the study authors: How many nucleated cells were present was estimated from reference gene primer amplification. Data came from immunoSEQ multiplex PCR; TCRdb stores just in-frame clones and leaves some out. V and J calls and clone size are copied from that table; D and trimming were computed from the DNA. The sample consists of hundreds of thousands of clones, over 85% of them appearing once. The origin of this receptor is a man aged 18 to 29 with COVID-19, enrolled during active disease. Specimen: peripheral blood.

CDR3 nucleotides: TGCGCCAGCAGCCACAGGGGACTAGCGGGAGTCGGTGAGCAGTTCTTC. Encoded protein: CASSHRGLAGVGEQFF. The gene calls are TRBV4-1 and TRBJ2-1, with 14 nucleotides matching TRBD2. With 3 bases clipped from V and 9 bases from J, the junction kept 7 bases outside the gene matches. CDR1 MGHRA and CDR2 YSYEKL come from the germline V gene. The CDR3 spans 16 residues.